This T cell receptor beta chain was documented in a study of T cells after yellow fever vaccination. General study findings and limits: Contaminants from the bulk population, in the form of abundant clonotypes, could be found in FACS-sorted repertoires.

Regarding this clonotype: Antigen specificity is unknown.

In TCRdb, the 5' RACE reads were re-called with MiXCR into one record per CDR3 protein. The table shows 150,000 to 200,000 distinct CDR3 sequences, with roughly 6.2% occurring only once. The material was CD4+ T cells sorted from PBMCs, obtained on the day of the first yellow fever vaccination. The TCR originated in a man younger than 35 who received the YFV17D yellow fever vaccine.

CDR3: CASRHPRGGTNTGELFF. The CDR3 DNA follows: TGTGCCAGCAGACACCCTCGCGGGGGAACGAACACCGGGGAGCTGTTTTTT. The chain uses TRBV11-2 and TRBJ2-2; the match to TRBD2 covers 7 bases. Germline loops: CDR1 SGHAT, CDR2 FQNNGV. V trimming: 6 bases; J trimming: 0 bases; junction bases outside the gene matches: 10. The CDR3 is made up of 17 amino acids.